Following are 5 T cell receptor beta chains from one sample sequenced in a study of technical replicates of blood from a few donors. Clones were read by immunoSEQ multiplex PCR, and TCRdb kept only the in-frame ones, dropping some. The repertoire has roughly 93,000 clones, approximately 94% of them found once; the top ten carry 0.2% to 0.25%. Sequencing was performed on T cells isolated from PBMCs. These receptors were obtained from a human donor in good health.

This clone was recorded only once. The CDR3: CASSLNRENTEAFF. CDR3 nucleotide sequence: TGTGCCAGCAGCTTAAACAGGGAGAACACTGAAGCTTTCTTT. J is TRBJ1-1 and V is TRBV5-4; D perhaps matches TRBD1 (6 bases). Trimming removed 2 bases at V and 1 base at J, with 9 bases between. There are 14 residues in the CDR3. Germline CDR1 is SGHNT and CDR2 is YYREEE (reference sequence). The variable domain in full, with the rest retrieved from reference TRBV5-4 and TRBJ1-1, is ETGVTQSPTHLIKTRGQQVTLRCSSQSGHNTVSWYQQALGQGPQFIFQYYREEENGRGNFPPRFSGLQFPNYSSELNVNALELDDSALYLCASSLNRENTEAFFGQGTRLTVV.

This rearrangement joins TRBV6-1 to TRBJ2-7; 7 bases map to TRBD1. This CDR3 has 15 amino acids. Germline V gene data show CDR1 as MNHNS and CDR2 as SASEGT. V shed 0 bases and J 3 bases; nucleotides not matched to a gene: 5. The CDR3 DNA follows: TGTGCCAGCAGTGAAGCAGGGGGCACCTACTACGAGCAGTACTTC. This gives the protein CASSEAGGTYYEQYF.

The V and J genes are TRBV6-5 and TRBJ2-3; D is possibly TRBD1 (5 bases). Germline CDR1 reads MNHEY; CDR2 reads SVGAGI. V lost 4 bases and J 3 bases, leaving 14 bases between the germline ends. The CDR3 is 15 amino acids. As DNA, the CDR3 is TGTGCCAGCAGTTCCCAGGGAACCGGTACAGATACGCAGTATTTT. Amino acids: CASSSQGTGTDTQYF.

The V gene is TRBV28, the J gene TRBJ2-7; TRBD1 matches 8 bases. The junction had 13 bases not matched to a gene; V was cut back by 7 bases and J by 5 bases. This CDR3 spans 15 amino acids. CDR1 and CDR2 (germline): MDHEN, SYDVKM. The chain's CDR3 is CASTSSGTGTHEQYF. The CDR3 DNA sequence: TGTGCCAGCACCTCATCCGGGACAGGTACCCACGAGCAGTACTTC.

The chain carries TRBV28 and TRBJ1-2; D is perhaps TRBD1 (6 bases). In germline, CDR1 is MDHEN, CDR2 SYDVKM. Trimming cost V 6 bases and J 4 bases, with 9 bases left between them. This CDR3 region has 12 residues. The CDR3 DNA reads TGTGCCAGCAGCTGGACAGCCTATGGCTACACCTTC. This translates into CASSWTAYGYTF.